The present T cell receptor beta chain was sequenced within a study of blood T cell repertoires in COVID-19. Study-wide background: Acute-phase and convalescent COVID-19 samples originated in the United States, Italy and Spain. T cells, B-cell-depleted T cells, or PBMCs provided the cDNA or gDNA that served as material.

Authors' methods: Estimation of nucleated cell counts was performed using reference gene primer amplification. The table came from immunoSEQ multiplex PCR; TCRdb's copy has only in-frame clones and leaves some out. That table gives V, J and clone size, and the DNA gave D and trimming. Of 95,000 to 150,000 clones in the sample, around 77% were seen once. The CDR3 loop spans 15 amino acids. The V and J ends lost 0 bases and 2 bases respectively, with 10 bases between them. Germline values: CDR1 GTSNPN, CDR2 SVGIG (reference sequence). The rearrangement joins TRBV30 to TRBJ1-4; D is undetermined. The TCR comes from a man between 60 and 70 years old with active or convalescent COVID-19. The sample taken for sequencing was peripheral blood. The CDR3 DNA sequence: TGTGCCTGGAGTGTAGGAGGGTCGACTAATGAAAAACTGTTTTTT. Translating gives CAWSVGGSTNEKLFF.